The clone carrying this T cell receptor beta chain occurred many times. Its antigen is unknown. This record comes from a study of T cell repertoires in cytomegalovirus infection. Looking at the study overall: Used in the study were CMV epitopes, some recently identified and HLA-C-restricted, others well-studied and HLA-B-restricted. In public TCR beta signatures, there were indications of both CMV infection and matching HLA type.

TCRdb recomputed calls from the reads with MiXCR, one row per CDR3 protein. The sample lists about 900,000 distinct CDR3 sequences, approximately 31% occurring once. General observations from the study: HLA-C-restricted CMV clonotypes gave the most frequent clonotype in two of eight donors.

Germline V lookup: CDR1 SGHVS, CDR2 FNYEAQ. V lost 5 bases and J lost 5; bases outside the gene matches: 12. This CDR3 has 17 residues. J is TRBJ1-4 and V is TRBV7-6; 9 bases are shared with TRBD1. The sequences come from cultured CD8+ T cells from PBMCs, collected from culture after CMV antigen stimulation. The receptor's source is a human donor in good health (CMV status not recorded). Some clones in this sample may be carry-over from other donors' samples. The DNA for the CDR3 is TGTGCCAGCAGCCGAGAGGGACAGGGTTCTCCCAATGAAAAACTGTTTTTT. Translation gives CASSREGQGSPNEKLFF.